The rows below give T cell receptor beta chains drawn from one sample of a study of neoadjuvant anti-PD-1 for oral cavity cancer. Only in-frame clones appear in the TCRdb table, and some are missing; sequencing was by immunoSEQ multiplex PCR. The sample holds over 30,000 clones, 85% to 90% seen once. The starting material was PBMCs, obtained before nivolumab (anti-PD-1) treatment. These receptors were collected from a person between 40 and 79 years old with oral cavity squamous cell carcinoma. CDR3s include the opening cysteine and the closing phenylalanine or tryptophan. A D gene is named only where the DNA matches it firmly. A clone size is listed for some rows: how often the clone was seen (once, few, many), or a class if it is expanded.

j_gene	abundance	d_gene	v_gene	CDR3aa	CDR3nt
TRBJ1-3	.	.	TRBV7-2	CASSLGGQGSGNTIYF	TGTGCCAGCAGCTTGGGTGGGCAGGGGAGTGGAAACACCATATATTTT
TRBJ1-2	.	TRBD1	TRBV25-1	CASSVLDRDGYTF	TGTGCCAGCAGTGTCCTCGACAGGGACGGCTACACCTTC
TRBJ2-7	once	TRBD2	TRBV11-2	CASSTITSGVYEQYF	TGTGCCAGCAGCACAATCACTAGCGGGGTCTACGAGCAGTACTTC
TRBJ2-7	once	.	TRBV5-1	CASSLGTAAYEQYF	TGCGCCAGCAGCTTGGGTACAGCAGCCTACGAGCAGTACTTC
TRBJ2-5	.	TRBD2	TRBV9	CASSVGASGVYDQETQYF	TGTGCCAGCAGCGTAGGGGCTAGCGGGGTATACGACCAAGAGACCCAGTACTTC
TRBJ2-7	.	TRBD1	TRBV30	CAWKGQGISYEQYF	TGTGCCTGGAAGGGACAGGGTATCTCCTACGAGCAGTACTTC
TRBJ2-5	.	TRBD1	TRBV11-3	CASSFRTGVGETQYF	TGTGCCAGCAGCTTCAGGACAGGGGTCGGCGAGACCCAGTACTTC
TRBJ2-3	.	.	TRBV18	CASSALASTDTQYF	TGTGCCAGCTCCGCCCTCGCGAGCACAGATACGCAGTATTTT
TRBJ2-2	once	.	TRBV11-2	CASSLGHSTGELFF	TGTGCCAGCAGCCTGGGACACTCCACCGGGGAGCTGTTTTTT
TRBJ1-5	.	.	TRBV9	CASSVDAKNQPQHF	TGTGCCAGCAGCGTAGACGCAAAAAATCAGCCCCAGCATTTT
TRBJ1-2	.	.	TRBV29-1	CSVRLGGNYGYTF	TGCAGCGTCCGATTAGGGGGGAACTATGGCTACACCTTC
TRBJ2-1	few	TRBD1	TRBV15	CATSRDGNDRGVYNEQFF	TGTGCCACCAGCAGAGACGGGAACGACAGGGGGGTCTACAATGAGCAGTTCTTC
TRBJ1-4	.	.	TRBV7-2	CASSPAGPTNEKLFF	TGTGCCAGCAGCCCTGCCGGGCCCACTAATGAAAAACTGTTTTTT
TRBJ2-1	.	.	TRBV11-3	CASSLNSVYNEQFF	TGTGCCAGCAGCTTGAATAGCGTATACAATGAGCAGTTCTTC
TRBJ2-7	.	.	TRBV7-9	CASSSVSGGRHEQYF	TGTGCCAGCAGCTCGGTATCGGGGGGCCGCCACGAGCAGTACTTC
TRBJ2-7	.	.	TRBV2	CASSEGRGASYEQYF	TGTGCCAGCAGTGAAGGCAGGGGGGCCTCCTACGAGCAGTACTTC
TRBJ2-2	.	.	TRBV11-3	CASSTGKTGELFF	TGTGCCAGCAGTACAGGGAAAACCGGGGAGCTGTTTTTT
TRBJ1-5	.	.	TRBV6-1	CASIRTDDGPQHF	TGTGCCAGCATAAGGACAGACGACGGGCCCCAGCATTTT
TRBJ2-3	.	TRBD2	TRBV15	CATSRAAAGEGTDTQYF	TGTGCCACCAGCAGAGCCGCAGCGGGGGAGGGGACAGATACGCAGTATTTT
TRBJ2-2	.	.	TRBV18	CASSPNTGELFF	TGTGCCAGCTCACCAAACACCGGGGAGCTGTTTTTT
TRBJ1-5	.	TRBD1	TRBV19	CASSYGQGWRYSNQPQHF	TGTGCCAGTAGTTACGGACAGGGATGGCGTTATAGCAATCAGCCCCAGCATTTT
TRBJ2-3	.	TRBD1	TRBV6-6	CASSLRDRSTDTQYF	TGTGCCAGCAGTCTCCGGGACAGGAGCACAGATACGCAGTATTTT
TRBJ2-7	.	.	TRBV9	CASSVDNGLGEQYF	TGTGCCAGCAGCGTAGATAACGGCCTTGGCGAGCAGTACTTC
TRBJ2-2	.	.	TRBV5-1	CASTPGRSTGELFF	TGCGCCAGCACTCCCGGACGGAGCACCGGGGAGCTGTTTTTT